This record looks at one T cell receptor (beta chain) sequence and its context. Antigen: not known. The CDR3 consists of 12 residues. Germline V gene sequence: CDR1 SNHLY, CDR2 FYNNEI. Unmatched junction bases numbered 5, after V lost 4 bases and J lost 8 bases. These data belong to a study of yellow fever vaccine responses in identical twins. Whole-study results and caveats: Twins' vaccine T cell responses were reported to seem partly convergent and partly personalized.

TCRdb redid the calling of the RT-PCR reads with MiXCR, one entry per CDR3 protein. Among 12,000 or so distinct CDR3 sequences listed, 84% were seen once. The source is a woman aged 18-29 years who received the yellow fever vaccine. Material: T cells from blood (PBMCs), unsorted or a sorted subset (not recorded which), obtained before or after yellow fever vaccination (not recorded which). The rearrangement links TRBV2 to TRBJ2-7, with 7 bases that match TRBD2. DNA for the CDR3: TGTGCCAGCAGTGTCTGGGGGGGACAGCAGTACTTC. It specifies CASSVWGGQQYF.